This T cell receptor beta chain was identified in a study of T cell responses to AZD1222 COVID-19 vaccine. Generated by immunoSEQ multiplex PCR, the TCRdb table keeps only in-frame clones and is missing some. Of 120,000 to 150,000 clones detected, approximately 92% appear once; the ten largest clones hold around 3%. Germline V gene sequence: CDR1 KGHSH, CDR2 LQKENI. V shed 6 bases and J shed 2 bases, with 19 bases lying between them. The CDR3 spans 16 residues. V is TRBV18 and J is TRBJ2-5; possible D gene TRBD1, 6 bases. This specimen was peripheral blood, taken on day 0 of AZD1222 vaccination. The receptor's source is an adult in good health. CDR3 sequence reads: CASSPILQGVQETQYF. The CDR3 DNA reads as TGTGCCAGCTCGCCTATCCTACAGGGCGTACAAGAGACCCAGTACTTC.